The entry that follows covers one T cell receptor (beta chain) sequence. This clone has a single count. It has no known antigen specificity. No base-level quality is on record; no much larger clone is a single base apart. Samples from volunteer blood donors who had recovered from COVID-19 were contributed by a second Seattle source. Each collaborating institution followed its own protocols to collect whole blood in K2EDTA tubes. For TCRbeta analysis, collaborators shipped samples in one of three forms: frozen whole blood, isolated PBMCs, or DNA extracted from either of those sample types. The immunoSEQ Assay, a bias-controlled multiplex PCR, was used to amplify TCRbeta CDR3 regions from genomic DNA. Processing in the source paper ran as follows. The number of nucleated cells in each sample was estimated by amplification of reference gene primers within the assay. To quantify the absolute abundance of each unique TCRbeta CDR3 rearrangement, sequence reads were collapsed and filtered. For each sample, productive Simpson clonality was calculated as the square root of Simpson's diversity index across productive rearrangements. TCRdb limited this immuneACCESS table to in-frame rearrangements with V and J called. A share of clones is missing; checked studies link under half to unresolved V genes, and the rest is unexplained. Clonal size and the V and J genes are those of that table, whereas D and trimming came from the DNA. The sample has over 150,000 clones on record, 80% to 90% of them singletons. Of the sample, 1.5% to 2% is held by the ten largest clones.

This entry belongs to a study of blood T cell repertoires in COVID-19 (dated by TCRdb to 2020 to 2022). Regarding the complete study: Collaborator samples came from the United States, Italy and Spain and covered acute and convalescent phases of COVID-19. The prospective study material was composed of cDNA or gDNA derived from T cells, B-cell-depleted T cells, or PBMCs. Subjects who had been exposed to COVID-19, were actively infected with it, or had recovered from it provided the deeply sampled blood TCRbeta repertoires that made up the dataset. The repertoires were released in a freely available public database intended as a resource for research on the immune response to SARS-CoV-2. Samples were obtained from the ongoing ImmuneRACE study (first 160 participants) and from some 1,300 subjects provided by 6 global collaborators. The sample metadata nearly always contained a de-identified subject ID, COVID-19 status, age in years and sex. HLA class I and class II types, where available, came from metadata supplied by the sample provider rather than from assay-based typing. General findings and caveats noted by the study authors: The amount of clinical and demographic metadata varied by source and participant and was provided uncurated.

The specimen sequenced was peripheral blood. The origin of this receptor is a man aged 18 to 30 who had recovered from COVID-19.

The DNA sequence reads TGTGCCAGCAGTCGGACTAGCCACGAGCAGTACTTC. Its protein is CASSRTSHEQYF. The chain uses TRBV7-2 and TRBJ2-7, with TRBD2 identical over 8 junction bases. The CDR3 numbers 12 residues from cysteine through phenylalanine. Only the CDR3 region is kept as DNA, spanning 36 bases read in frame from base 1. V is trimmed back by 6 bases and J by 5 bases, and the junction contains 3 bases that no gene match accounts for. The germline V gene specifies SGHTA as CDR1 and FQGNSA as CDR2.